Listed below are T cell receptor beta chains from one sample, sequenced in a study of technical replicates of blood from a few donors. Sequencing used immunoSEQ multiplex PCR; TCRdb keeps in-frame clones, though not all of them. The data show some 64,000 clones, with 86% seen just once and 4% to 6% held by the top ten. What was sequenced was PBMCs. The receptors stem from a human donor in good health. Some clones in this sample may be carry-over from other donors' samples. Each CDR3 is given with its conserved first and last residue. A D gene is named only where the DNA matches it firmly. The size of a clone is reported for some rows only, either as once, few or many, or as a class for expanded clones.

.,TRBJ2-5,TRBD1,TRBV9,CASSIRGGTGSETQYF,TGTGCCAGCAGCATAAGAGGCGGGACAGGGTCAGAGACCCAGTACTTC
.,TRBJ2-7,TRBD2,TRBV9,CASSSGGSRYEQYF,TGTGCCAGCTCTAGCGGGGGCTCTAGATACGAGCAGTACTTC
.,TRBJ2-1,TRBD2,TRBV18,CASSQTSGASNEQFF,TGTGCCAGCTCTCAGACTAGCGGGGCTTCTAATGAGCAGTTCTTC
.,TRBJ1-2,.,TRBV7-2,CASSPRDIYGYTF,TGTGCCAGCAGCCCCAGAGACATCTATGGCTACACCTTC
.,TRBJ2-5,TRBD2,TRBV5-6,CASSLTRGASGRQTQYF,TGTGCCAGCAGCTTGACCCGGGGGGCTAGCGGGAGACAGACCCAGTACTTC
.,TRBJ1-2,TRBD1,TRBV19,CASSFFSGQGYGYTF,TGTGCCAGTAGTTTTTTTAGCGGACAGGGATATGGCTACACCTTC
.,TRBJ2-7,.,TRBV10-3,CAISVGQTYEQYF,TGTGCCATCAGTGTTGGGCAGACCTACGAGCAGTACTTC
.,TRBJ2-3,TRBD1,TRBV11-3,CASSSQGAGTDTQYF,TGTGCCAGCAGCTCACAGGGGGCTGGCACAGATACGCAGTATTTT
.,TRBJ2-1,TRBD2,TRBV6-5,CASSYGSGLAGREQFF,TGTGCCAGCAGTTACGGGTCCGGACTAGCGGGGAGGGAGCAGTTCTTC
.,TRBJ1-4,.,TRBV5-1,CASSTSRRDEKLFF,TGCGCCAGCAGCACTTCTCGACGGGATGAAAAACTGTTTTTT
once,TRBJ1-6,TRBD1,TRBV30,CAWSASWTGRNSPLHF,TGTGCCTGGAGTGCCTCGTGGACAGGGCGTAATTCACCCCTCCACTTT
.,TRBJ1-1,.,TRBV29-1,CSVEPQGFGDTEAFF,TGCAGCGTTGAACCGCAGGGGTTCGGGGACACTGAAGCTTTCTTT
.,TRBJ2-5,.,TRBV7-9,CASSLGSGVVETQYF,TGTGCCAGCAGCTTAGGTTCCGGGGTTGTTGAGACCCAGTACTTC
.,TRBJ2-2,TRBD2,TRBV4-3,CASSQRTSGRNTGELFF,TGCGCCAGCAGCCAAAGGACTAGCGGGAGAAACACCGGGGAGCTGTTTTTT
.,TRBJ2-1,TRBD2,TRBV7-6,CASSSPRTSGGYEQFF,TGTGCCAGCAGCTCCCCCCGGACTAGCGGGGGGTATGAGCAGTTCTTC
.,TRBJ1-1,TRBD1,TRBV27,CASRPRQGERNTEAFF,TGTGCCAGCAGGCCTAGACAGGGGGAGAGGAACACTGAAGCTTTCTTT
.,TRBJ2-4,.,TRBV19,CASTPQSGLLAKNIQYF,TGTGCCAGTACCCCACAATCGGGACTTTTAGCCAAAAACATTCAGTACTTC
.,TRBJ2-1,.,TRBV9,CASSVAGTYNNEQFF,TGTGCCAGCAGCGTAGCGGGTACCTACAATAATGAGCAGTTCTTC
.,TRBJ2-2,TRBD2,TRBV5-6,CASSLIGAGAVGELFF,TGTGCCAGCAGCTTGATAGGAGCGGGAGCGGTTGGGGAGCTGTTTTTT
.,TRBJ2-7,.,TRBV7-8,CASSSPWGSHYEQYF,TGTGCCAGCAGCTCCCCCTGGGGCAGCCACTACGAGCAGTACTTC
.,TRBJ2-3,TRBD2,TRBV7-3,CASSLWGGVQDTQYF,TGTGCCAGCAGCTTATGGGGAGGGGTTCAAGATACGCAGTATTTT
.,TRBJ1-1,.,TRBV19,CASSGADRMNTEAFF,TGTGCCAGTAGTGGCGCGGACAGAATGAACACTGAAGCTTTCTTT
.,TRBJ1-5,.,TRBV7-5,CARSRLTAGEDQPQHF,TGTGCCAGAAGCCGATTGACCGCGGGGGAGGATCAGCCCCAGCATTTT
once,TRBJ2-1,TRBD2,TRBV10-3,CAISSGLAGGRDNEQFF,TGTGCCATCAGCTCAGGGTTAGCGGGGGGACGGGACAATGAGCAGTTCTTC
once,TRBJ1-5,.,TRBV5-5,CASSLVRGGPNQPQHF,TGTGCCAGCAGCTTGGTTCGGGGGGGCCCGAATCAGCCCCAGCATTTT
once,TRBJ2-2,.,TRBV11-2,CASSLDPSGELFF,TGTGCCAGCAGCTTAGACCCGTCCGGGGAGCTGTTTTTT
.,TRBJ2-6,.,TRBV14,CASSFTGSGANVLTF,TGTGCCAGCAGCTTTACAGGCTCTGGGGCCAACGTCCTGACTTTC
.,TRBJ2-1,TRBD1,TRBV6-1,CASGQGNNEQFF,TGTGCCAGCGGACAGGGGAACAATGAGCAGTTCTTC
.,TRBJ1-2,.,TRBV5-1,CASSLEPSGYTF,TGCGCCAGCAGCCTTGAGCCGTCAGGCTACACCTTC
few,TRBJ2-6,.,TRBV7-2,CASSLSAGAGANVLTF,TGTGCCAGCAGCTTAAGTGCAGGGGCCGGGGCCAACGTCCTGACTTTC
.,TRBJ1-1,.,TRBV9,CASSVEGGTEAFF,TGTGCCAGCAGCGTAGAAGGGGGCACTGAAGCTTTCTTT
once,TRBJ1-6,TRBD1,TRBV5-6,CASRQGAYNSPLHF,TGTGCCAGCAGGCAGGGGGCCTATAATTCACCCCTCCACTTT
.,TRBJ1-2,.,TRBV7-2,CASSLGPVGGGSYGYTF,TGTGCCAGCAGCTTAGGCCCTGTCGGCGGAGGGAGCTATGGCTACACCTTC
.,TRBJ2-1,TRBD2,TRBV2,CASTQVGEGEQFF,TGTGCCAGCACCCAAGTGGGGGAGGGAGAGCAGTTCTTC
once,TRBJ1-3,.,TRBV5-1,CASSLAGYGNTIYF,TGCGCCAGCAGCTTGGCAGGGTACGGAAACACCATATATTTT
.,TRBJ2-1,.,TRBV4-2,CASSPAGFNENYNEQFF,TGTGCCAGCAGCCCGGCAGGTTTCAACGAGAACTACAATGAGCAGTTCTTC
.,TRBJ1-5,.,TRBV2,CASSETGSNQPQHF,TGTGCCAGCAGTGAAACAGGTAGCAATCAGCCCCAGCATTTT
.,TRBJ2-7,.,TRBV7-2,CASSFLRDIKYF,TGTGCCAGCAGCTTTCTCCGGGACATAAAGTACTTC
few,TRBJ2-3,TRBD1,TRBV15,CATSARTGGADTQYF,TGTGCCACCAGCGCAAGGACAGGGGGCGCAGATACGCAGTATTTT
.,TRBJ1-2,.,TRBV4-2,CASSQDTQGYGYTF,TGTGCCAGCAGCCAAGATACACAGGGCTATGGCTACACCTTC
.,TRBJ2-5,.,TRBV5-6,CASSLAADRQETQYF,TGTGCCAGCAGCTTGGCCGCCGACAGGCAAGAGACCCAGTACTTC
once,TRBJ1-1,.,TRBV21-1,CASTDGIGDTEAFF,TGTGCCAGCACTGACGGGATCGGAGACACTGAAGCTTTCTTT
few,TRBJ1-1,.,TRBV7-3,CASSYRENTEAFF,TGTGCCAGCAGTTACCGGGAGAACACTGAAGCTTTCTTT
.,TRBJ1-1,TRBD1,TRBV9,CASSTQQGGTEAFF,TGTGCCAGCAGCACGCAACAGGGGGGGACAGAAGCTTTCTTT
once,TRBJ2-7,.,TRBV6-1,CASSGRWSEQYF,TGTGCCAGCAGTGGGCGGTGGAGCGAGCAGTACTTC
few,TRBJ2-7,.,TRBV2,CASSPLYSPSTYEQYF,TGTGCCAGCAGCCCCCTCTATAGTCCCTCGACCTACGAGCAGTACTTC
.,TRBJ1-1,.,TRBV9,CASSVVSGMNTEAFF,TGTGCCAGCAGCGTAGTTTCGGGGATGAACACTGAAGCTTTCTTT
.,TRBJ1-1,TRBD1,TRBV18,CASSPLGGGGAMNTEAFF,TGTGCCAGCTCACCATTGGGAGGAGGGGGCGCAATGAACACTGAAGCTTTCTTT
few,TRBJ2-1,TRBD2,TRBV4-1,CASSQGWGSGDAQFF,TGCGCCAGCAGCCAGGGATGGGGTAGCGGGGATGCTCAGTTCTTC
.,TRBJ1-2,.,TRBV18,CASSPVRANYGYTF,TGTGCCAGCTCACCCGTAAGAGCTAACTATGGCTACACCTTC
.,TRBJ2-3,.,TRBV28,CASSPGGGHLTDTQYF,TGTGCCAGCAGTCCTGGGGGGGGGCACCTCACAGATACGCAGTATTTT